These 13 T cell receptor beta chains were all obtained from the same sample, sequenced in a study of cytomegalovirus exposure and HLA in healthy donors. The primer mix had 60 Vbeta and 13 Jbeta primers. Assay used: immunoSEQ multiplex PCR; TCRdb lists only in-frame clones, some missing. There are 150,000 to 200,000 clones in the sample; 87% occur only once, and about 1.1% lies in the top ten. Input material: PBMCs. The source is a boy younger than 10 in good health and CMV-seronegative.

CDR3 region: CASSQDFLRLAGGPGVTDTQYF. The CDR3 DNA reads as TGCGCCAGCAGCCAAGATTTTTTGCGACTAGCGGGGGGGCCGGGGGTGACAGATACGCAGTATTTT. The V call is TRBV4-1, the J call TRBJ2-3; TRBD2 matches at 14 bases. Per germline, CDR1 MGHRA and CDR2 YSYEKL. The CDR3 sequence is 22 residues long. The junction had 17 bases not matched to a gene; V was cut back by 0 bases and J by 3 bases.

The chain is built from TRBV27 and TRBJ2-2, with TRBD1 matching 8 bases. With V trimmed by 3 bases and J by 2 bases, 8 bases remained unmatched. Germline loops: CDR1 MNHEY, CDR2 SMNVEV (reference sequence). The CDR3 sequence is 17 residues long. CDR3 DNA: TGTGCCAGCAGTTTTTCCGGACAGGGAAGCAACACCGGGGAGCTGTTTTTT. Its translation is CASSFSGQGSNTGELFF.

This rearrangement joins TRBV19 to TRBJ2-4; TRBD1 matches 8 bases. V shed 7 bases, J shed 6 bases, and the junction held 17 bases outside the gene matches. Germline V gene lookup returns CDR1 LNHDA and CDR2 SQIVND (reference sequence). The CDR3 runs 17 residues. The CDR3 DNA is TGTGCCAGTATACCCGGAGAGGGACAGGCGTCCGGAAACATTCAGTACTTC. Translating it yields CASIPGEGQASGNIQYF.

The genes are TRBV25-1 and TRBJ1-2, with TRBD1 matching over 7 bases. CDR1 and CDR2 from the germline V gene are MGHDK and SYGVNS. The CDR3 length is 14 residues. The V gene end was trimmed by 6 bases and the J gene end by 6 bases; junction bases not matched to a gene: 10. The CDR3 DNA reads as TGTGCCAGCAGCGTGACAGGGACGGAGAATGGCTACACCTTC. As protein: CASSVTGTENGYTF.

The chain carries TRBV4-1 and TRBJ1-2; TRBD1 aligns across 9 bases. The CDR3 is 14 amino acids. CDR1 is MGHRA, CDR2 YSYEKL, per germline. Trimming took 3 bases from V and 4 from J; bases not matched to a gene: 3. CDR3 sequence reads: CASSQDRGSYGYTF. The CDR3 DNA reads TGCGCCAGCAGCCAGGACAGGGGATCCTATGGCTACACCTTC.

The V and J genes are TRBV5-1 and TRBJ2-2, with D possibly TRBD2 on 6 matching bases. V lost 0 bases, J lost 7 bases, and 13 bases lay in between. Germline V lookup: CDR1 SGHRS, CDR2 YFSETQ. The CDR3 is 15 residues long. In DNA, the CDR3 is TGCGCCAGCAGCTTGGGATCCGGCGGGATCGGGGAGCTGTTTTTT. Protein product: CASSLGSGGIGELFF.

J is TRBJ2-3 and V is TRBV9; 7 bases map to TRBD1. The germline CDR1 and CDR2 sequences are SGDLS and YYNGEE. CDR3 size: 19 residues. The junction had 23 bases not matched to a gene; V was cut back by 0 bases and J by 10 bases. CDR3 DNA sequence: TGTGCCAGCAGCGTAGGCTGGGAACCGGGACAGTCTACCTCCGGATCGCAGTATTTT. It translates to CASSVGWEPGQSTSGSQYF.

This clone was seen more than once but under ten times. The chain combines TRBV18 with TRBJ1-6; 9 bases line up with TRBD1. V shed 6 bases and J 9 bases; nucleotides not matched to a gene: 6. The CDR3 totals 14 residues. Germline V lookup: CDR1 KGHSH, CDR2 LQKENI. This CDR3 reads CASSPGTGPSPLHF. The CDR3 coding sequence is TGTGCCAGCTCGCCCGGGACAGGGCCTTCACCCCTCCACTTT.

This clone has only one observation. V gene TRBV5-1 combines with J gene TRBJ1-2, with 9 bases aligning to TRBD1. J lost 1 base, V lost 4 bases, and 11 bases had no gene match. CDR1 is SGHRS and CDR2 is YFSETQ in the germline V gene. This CDR3 contains 17 residues. The DNA for the CDR3 is TGCGCCAGCAGCCTAGGGACAGGGATGTACGTTAACTATGGCTACACCTTC. Protein: CASSLGTGMYVNYGYTF.

This clone was counted only a few times. CDR3 in DNA: TGTGCCAGCCGAGGGGCGGGACCCGGGGAGCTGTTTTTT. Residues: CASRGAGPGELFF. V is TRBV2 and J is TRBJ2-2; a weak D match, TRBD2 (6 bases). The length of the CDR3 is 13 residues. Deletions cut 8 bases from V and 6 bases from J, with 13 bases between. Per the germline V gene, CDR1 is SNHLY and CDR2 is FYNNEI.

CDR3 sequence reads: CASSFETQGPKQYF. The CDR3 nucleotides are TGTGCCAGCAGCTTTGAGACACAGGGTCCTAAGCAGTACTTC. The rearrangement joins TRBV13 to TRBJ2-7, with D possibly TRBD1 on 6 matching bases. The CDR3 is 14 residues long. Trimming pared 3 bases from V and 8 bases from J, leaving 17 bases between. Germline-derived CDR1 and CDR2 are PRHDT and FYEKMQ (reference sequence).

The chain links TRBV21-1 to TRBJ1-6. TRBV21-1 is a documented pseudogene. The CDR3 runs to 19 residues. The CDR3: CASGWESPPRETHNSPLHF. The CDR3 DNA follows: TGTGCCAGCGGTTGGGAATCCCCTCCCCGGGAAACCCATAATTCACCCCTCCACTTT.

A remark on this clone: Additional DNA sequences in this sample encode the identical CDR3. V usage is TRBV5-1 and J usage is TRBJ2-7, with D perhaps matching TRBD1 (5 bases). The CDR3 loop spans 14 amino acids. V gave up 0 bases and J gave up 1 base, with 8 bases separating them. Germline-derived CDR1 and CDR2 are SGHRS and YFSETQ. CDR3 sequence: CASSLGQGSYEQYF. DNA for the CDR3: TGCGCCAGCAGCTTGGGCCAGGGATCCTACGAGCAGTACTTC.